Shown below are 25 T cell receptor beta chains from a single sample sequenced in a study of T cells expressing NK-cell markers. One entry per CDR3 protein, without DNA, is what TCRdb gives after re-calling the 5' RACE reads. Its clone listing holds 300,000 to 500,000 distinct CDR3 sequences. Sequenced input: blood T cells: a sorted CD56 or NKG2C T cell subset, CD4+ or CD8+ T cells, or bulk PBMC T cells (not recorded which). These receptors came from a woman in her forties or fifties in good health.

The chain joins TRBV20-1 to TRBJ2-1; the TCRdb call, TRBD1, lacks DNA for checking. The CDR3 totals 12 residues. Per germline, CDR1 DFQATT and CDR2 SNEGSKA (reference sequence). This chain's CDR3 is CSAPGQVNEQFF.

This chain connects TRBV14 to TRBJ2-7. Germline V gene sequence: CDR1 SGHDN, CDR2 FVKESK. The CDR3 covers 13 residues. This chain's CDR3 is CASSHDITGEQYF.

This chain uses TRBV20-1 with TRBJ2-5; TCRdb reports TRBD2, a call that lacks DNA to check it against. The CDR3 covers 15 residues. Per the germline V gene, CDR1 is DFQATT and CDR2 is SNEGSKA (reference sequence). This CDR3 reads CSAPSGGRYQETQYF.

The genes are TRBV5-1 and TRBJ2-7; no DNA is available, so the TRBD1 call from TCRdb remains unchecked. The CDR3 has 14 amino acids. CDR1 and CDR2 (germline): SGHRS, YFSETQ. This chain's CDR3 is CASTTGTGGYEQYF.

The V and J genes are TRBV11-3 and TRBJ2-2; TCRdb picks TRBD2, but there is no DNA to check that call. Germline loops: CDR1 SGHNT, CDR2 YENEEA. The CDR3 runs 16 residues. The CDR3 protein is CASSSIAGGLTGELFF.

The chain combines TRBV20-1 with TRBJ2-2; TCRdb reports TRBD1, a call that lacks DNA to check it against. From germline, CDR1 is DFQATT and CDR2 SNEGSKA (reference sequence). This CDR3 contains 14 residues. CDR3 loop: CSASSGLFPGELFF.

V and J are TRBV12-3 or TRBV12-4 and TRBJ2-1; absent DNA, TCRdb's TRBD1 call cannot be checked. The CDR3 totals 13 residues. CDR3 residues: CASSLMGLYEQFF.

The chain couples TRBV25-1 to TRBJ1-2. CDR1 and CDR2 from the germline V gene are MGHDK and SYGVNS. The CDR3 is 14 amino acids. CDR3 region: CAKRAHEPISGYTF.

This chain links TRBV5-1 with TRBJ2-1; there is no DNA to check the TCRdb D call of TRBD1. The CDR3 is made up of 14 amino acids. The V gene's germline CDR1 is SGHRS and CDR2 YFSETQ. The CDR3 loop is CASSFEPGDNEQFF.

The chain recombines TRBV12-3 or TRBV12-4 with TRBJ2-1; TCRdb's D call of TRBD2 is untestable without DNA. The length of the CDR3 is 15 residues. Here the CDR3 reads CASSFQGSGGDEQFF.

The chain has TRBV7-7 and TRBJ2-2; the D gene TCRdb calls, TRBD1, cannot be checked with no DNA. CDR1 is SSHAT and CDR2 is FNYEAQ in the germline V gene (reference sequence). There are 14 residues in the CDR3. This CDR3 is CASSLKGDTGELFF.

The V and J genes are TRBV5-5 and TRBJ2-7; there is no DNA to check the TCRdb D call of TRBD2. Germline assignment: CDR1 SGHKS and CDR2 YYEKEE (reference sequence). The CDR3 runs to 14 residues. The CDR3: CAKSTGLDRYEQYF. The full variable domain, completed using reference TRBV5-5 and TRBJ2-7, is DAGVTQSPTHLIKTRGQQVTLRCSPISGHKSVSWYQQVLGQGPQFIFQYYEKEERGRGNFPDRFSARQFPNYSSELNVNALLLGDSALYLCAKSTGLDRYEQYFGPGTRLTVT.

This chain links TRBV14 with TRBJ2-3; TCRdb indicates TRBD2, and absent DNA this call remains unverified. The CDR3 has 16 residues. Per germline, CDR1 SGHDN and CDR2 FVKESK. The CDR3 region is CASSLPGLAGGDTQYF.

The chain uses TRBV6-2 or TRBV6-3 and TRBJ2-5; TCRdb's D call of TRBD2 is untestable without DNA. Germline assignment: CDR1 MNHEY and CDR2 SVGEGT. This CDR3 comprises 14 residues. The CDR3 is CASRSGTIQETQYF.

The CDR3 region is CASSAPGIKTQYF. This sequence joins TRBV6-5 and TRBJ2-5; the D call from TCRdb, TRBD1, cannot be confirmed without DNA. Germline values: CDR1 MNHEY, CDR2 SVGAGI. This CDR3 is built from 13 residues.

The CDR3 is CAISEPDREQFF. The genes are TRBV10-3 and TRBJ2-1. Germline assignment: CDR1 ENHRY and CDR2 SYGVKD. The CDR3 loop spans 12 amino acids.

The chain has TRBV18 and TRBJ2-5; TCRdb's D gene call, TRBD2, goes unchecked for lack of DNA. The CDR3 consists of 16 residues. Germline values: CDR1 KGHSH, CDR2 LQKENI. This CDR3 reads CASSPLAGGLQETQYF.

The chain uses TRBV29-1 and TRBJ2-2; TCRdb names TRBD2, which stays unverified in the absence of DNA. CDR3 size: 14 residues. Germline V gene sequence: CDR1 SQVTM, CDR2 ANQGSEA. This CDR3 reads CSKGGEGNTGELFF.

The rearrangement uses TRBV5-1 and TRBJ2-1; TCRdb proposes TRBD1, but this gene call is untestable without DNA. This CDR3 has 14 residues. The germline V gene encodes CDR1 SGHRS and CDR2 YFSETQ. The CDR3 spells CASSIGGLDNEQFF. The variable domain in full, with the rest retrieved from reference TRBV5-1 and TRBJ2-1, is KAGVTQTPRYLIKTRGQQVTLSCSPISGHRSVSWYQQTPGQGLQFLFEYFSETQRNKGNFPGRFSGRQFSNSRSEMNVSTLELGDSALYLCASSIGGLDNEQFFGPGTRLTVL.

V and J are TRBV20-1 and TRBJ2-1. Germline CDR1 DFQATT, CDR2 SNEGSKA (reference sequence). CDR3 size: 14 residues. The CDR3 reads CSARTGVDYNEQFF.

The chain carries TRBV7-8 and TRBJ2-2. This CDR3 comprises 14 residues. CDR1 and CDR2 from the germline V gene are SGHVS and FQNEAQ. The CDR3 protein is CASSLGVVTGELFF.

The rearrangement uses TRBV6-5 and TRBJ2-1; TCRdb gives TRBD1 as the D gene, but with no DNA this cannot be confirmed. The germline V gene has CDR1 MNHEY and CDR2 SVGAGI. CDR3 size: 15 residues. The chain's CDR3 is CASSSRDRLINEQFF.

V gene TRBV24-1 combines with J gene TRBJ2-3; lacking DNA, the TRBD2 call made by TCRdb goes unchecked. This CDR3 contains 16 residues. CDR1 is KGHDR and CDR2 is SFDVKD in the germline V gene. This CDR3 is CATSDPGLPSTDTQYF.

J is TRBJ2-1 and V is TRBV6-5; TCRdb's D call, TRBD2, is unchecked because there is no DNA. Germline V lookup: CDR1 MNHEY, CDR2 SVGAGI. This CDR3 region has 14 residues. The CDR3 protein is CASSVTSPDNEQFF.

This chain uses TRBV12-3 or TRBV12-4 with TRBJ2-1; TCRdb returns TRBD2, unconfirmable since there is no DNA. The CDR3 is 13 amino acids. The CDR3 loop is CASSLGGSIEQFF.